This T cell receptor beta chain was documented in a study of cytomegalovirus exposure and HLA in healthy donors. Both 60 Vbeta primers and 13 Jbeta primers went into the PCR. Sequencing used immunoSEQ multiplex PCR; TCRdb keeps in-frame clones, though not all of them. The repertoire consists of roughly 240,000 clones, with over 80% occurring once and the leading ten covering roughly 5%. Germline V gives CDR1 LNHDA, CDR2 SQIVND (reference sequence). Trimming took off 3 bases at V and 2 bases at J, with 4 bases between the two ends. This CDR3 is 12 amino acids long. The chain links TRBV19 to TRBJ1-2; no definite D call. The sequence was obtained from a woman in her 40s in good health and CMV-seropositive. Source material: PBMCs. The CDR3 bases are TGTGCCAGTAGTATTCAGAACTATGGCTACACCTTC. Its translation: CASSIQNYGYTF. Based on the CDR3 plus reference TRBV19 and TRBJ1-2, the full variable domain is DGGITQSPKYLFRKEGQNVTLSCEQNLNHDAMYWYRQDPGQGLRLIYYSQIVNDFQKGDIAEGYSVSREKKESFPLTVTSAQKNPTAFYLCASSIQNYGYTFGSGTRLTVV.